A single sample gave rise to the 6 T cell receptor beta chains below, sequenced in a study of blood T cell repertoires in COVID-19. TCRdb keeps only in-frame clones here, not all; method: immunoSEQ multiplex PCR. The sample holds roughly 80,000 clones; approximately 91% are singletons and the top ten take just under 3%. Sequencing was carried out using peripheral blood. The receptors here all came from a woman older than 75 with acute or convalescent COVID-19.

The genes are TRBV9 and TRBJ2-1; no reliable D call. V dropped 1 base and J dropped 2 bases, with 7 bases sitting between them. The CDR3 runs 14 residues. Germline-derived CDR1 and CDR2 are SGDLS and YYNGEE. In nucleotides, the CDR3 is TGTGCCAGCAGCGTAACCACAACCTACAATGAGCAGTTCTTC. Translation gives CASSVTTTYNEQFF.

The chain combines TRBV6-2 or TRBV6-3 with TRBJ1-1; 8 bases are a match to TRBD1. V lost 4 bases, J lost 3 bases, and 4 bases stayed unmatched. The CDR3 runs to 14 residues. Germline V gene lookup returns CDR1 MNHEY and CDR2 SVGEGT. CDR3 DNA: TGTGCCAGCAGTTCCGGACAGGGCCACACTGAAGCTTTCTTT. Its translation is CASSSGQGHTEAFF.

The gene calls are TRBV7-8 and TRBJ2-7; 10 bases align to TRBD2. The length of the CDR3 is 18 residues. The germline CDR1 and CDR2 sequences are SGHVS and FQNEAQ. V shed 5 bases, J shed 2 bases, and the junction held 15 bases outside the gene matches. Written as DNA, the CDR3 is TGTGCCAGCAGCCCCGTGGGGTACGGGCTAGCGGGAGCCTACGAGCAGTACTTC. This encodes CASSPVGYGLAGAYEQYF. The whole variable domain, remainder taken from reference TRBV7-8 and TRBJ2-7, is GAGVSQSPRYKVAKRGQDVALRCDPISGHVSLFWYQQALGQGPEFLTYFQNEAQLDKSGLPSDRFFAERPEGSVSTLKIQRTQQEDSAVYLCASSPVGYGLAGAYEQYFGPGTRLTVT.

The genes are TRBV7-6 and TRBJ2-3; TRBD2 matches at 10 bases. The CDR3 is made up of 16 amino acids. V dropped 2 bases and J dropped 6; count of bases not matched to a gene: 8. Germline V gene sequence: CDR1 SGHVS, CDR2 FNYEAQ. The CDR3 DNA reads TGTGCCAGCAGCTTAACTAGCGGGGCTCCCCAGGATACGCAGTATTTT. Translated: CASSLTSGAPQDTQYF.

CDR3 sequence (DNA): TGTGCCAGCAGCCCCGGACTGAGTTCTAACTATGGCTACACCTTC. It yields the protein CASSPGLSSNYGYTF. The rearrangement uses TRBV28 and TRBJ1-2; D is unresolved. This CDR3 is built from 15 residues. Germline V gene sequence: CDR1 MDHEN, CDR2 SYDVKM. Trimming took 6 bases from V and 0 from J, leaving 14 bases between them.

V and J are TRBV28 and TRBJ2-5, with 8 bases fitting TRBD1. Germline V gene data show CDR1 as MDHEN and CDR2 as SYDVKM. J was trimmed by 1 base and V by 2 bases; bases with no gene match: 9. The CDR3 covers 17 residues. Written as DNA, the CDR3 is TGTGCCAGCAGTTTACTCCAGGGGGCGGGCTTCCAAGAGACCCAGTACTTC. Translation gives CASSLLQGAGFQETQYF.